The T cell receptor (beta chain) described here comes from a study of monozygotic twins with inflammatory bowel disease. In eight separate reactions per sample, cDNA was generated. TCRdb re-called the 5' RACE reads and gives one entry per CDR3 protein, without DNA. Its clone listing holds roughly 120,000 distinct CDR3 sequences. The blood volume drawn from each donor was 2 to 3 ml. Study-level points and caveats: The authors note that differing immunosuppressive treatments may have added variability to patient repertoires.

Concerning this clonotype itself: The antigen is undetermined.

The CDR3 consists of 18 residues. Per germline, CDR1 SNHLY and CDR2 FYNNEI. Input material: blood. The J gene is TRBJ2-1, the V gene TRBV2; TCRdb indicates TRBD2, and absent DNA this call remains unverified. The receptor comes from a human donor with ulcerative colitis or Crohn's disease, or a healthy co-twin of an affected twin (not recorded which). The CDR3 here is CASIVPGLAGRRRNEQFF.